A selection of T cell receptor beta chains follows, all from one sample in a study of T cell responses to AZD1222 COVID-19 vaccine. Sequenced by immunoSEQ multiplex PCR; TCRdb stores in-frame clones only, minus some. There are around 120,000 clones in the sample; about 86% occur only once, and 17% lies in the top ten. The specimen comprised peripheral blood, sampled 28 days after the second AZD1222 dose. Receptor source: an adult who received the AZD1222 COVID-19 vaccine. Each CDR3 is given with its conserved first and last residue. Each record gives: V gene, clone size, J gene, D gene, CDR3 DNA, CDR3 protein. The D gene is left open where the match is weak. Expanded clones get a size class; other rows say once, few or many, or leave the size out.

V gene: TRBV6-2/TRBV6-3
clone size: NA
J gene: TRBJ2-5
D gene: NA
CDR3 DNA: TGTGCCAGCAGCCCGGACAGCATAAAAGAGACCCAGTACTTC
CDR3 protein: CASSPDSIKETQYF

V gene: TRBV12-3/TRBV12-4
clone size: NA
J gene: TRBJ2-3
D gene: NA
CDR3 DNA: TGTGCCAGCAGTTTAGCGGTCACAGATACGCAGTATTTT
CDR3 protein: CASSLAVTDTQYF

V gene: TRBV7-6
clone size: NA
J gene: TRBJ2-1
D gene: TRBD1
CDR3 DNA: TGTGCCAGCAGCTTCCGACAGGGGACCTACAATGAGCAGTTCTTC
CDR3 protein: CASSFRQGTYNEQFF

V gene: TRBV14
clone size: NA
J gene: TRBJ2-7
D gene: NA
CDR3 DNA: TGTGCCAGCAGCCAAGATCGAGGGGGGGTAAGCTCCTACGAGCAGTACTTC
CDR3 protein: CASSQDRGGVSSYEQYF

V gene: TRBV24-1
clone size: NA
J gene: TRBJ1-5
D gene: NA
CDR3 DNA: TGTGCCACCAGTGAGGGGGTCTGGCCCCAGCATTTT
CDR3 protein: CATSEGVWPQHF

V gene: TRBV10-2
clone size: NA
J gene: TRBJ2-7
D gene: NA
CDR3 DNA: TGCGCCAGCTCCCTCGGGCAGACCTCCTACGAGCAGTACTTC
CDR3 protein: CASSLGQTSYEQYF

V gene: TRBV11-3
clone size: NA
J gene: TRBJ2-3
D gene: NA
CDR3 DNA: TGTGCCAGCAGCGACGGGGCGGGAGATACGCAGTATTTT
CDR3 protein: CASSDGAGDTQYF

V gene: TRBV30
clone size: NA
J gene: TRBJ1-2
D gene: TRBD1
CDR3 DNA: TGTGCCTGGAACCAGGACAGGGTGGCTGGCTACACCTTC
CDR3 protein: CAWNQDRVAGYTF

V gene: TRBV2
clone size: NA
J gene: TRBJ2-7
D gene: TRBD1
CDR3 DNA: TGTGCCAGCAGTGTTCCCGGGACAGGATTATACGAGCAGTACTTC
CDR3 protein: CASSVPGTGLYEQYF

V gene: TRBV7-2
clone size: NA
J gene: TRBJ2-2
D gene: TRBD2
CDR3 DNA: TGTGCCAGCAGATGGACTAGCGGGGGGAGCGGCGGGGAGCTGTTTTTT
CDR3 protein: CASRWTSGGSGGELFF

V gene: TRBV28
clone size: NA
J gene: TRBJ2-3
D gene: NA
CDR3 DNA: TGTGCCAGCAGTTTTCGAAGCACAGATACGCAGTATTTT
CDR3 protein: CASSFRSTDTQYF

V gene: TRBV28
clone size: NA
J gene: TRBJ2-4
D gene: TRBD1
CDR3 DNA: TGTGCCAGCAGCGATCTCCAGGGGGTGGACATTCAGTACTTC
CDR3 protein: CASSDLQGVDIQYF

V gene: TRBV15
clone size: NA
J gene: TRBJ1-1
D gene: NA
CDR3 DNA: TGTGCCACCAGCAGAGAAGTCGGCGGCGGGTACCTTTTT
CDR3 protein: CATSREVGGGYLF

V gene: TRBV15
clone size: NA
J gene: TRBJ1-1
D gene: NA
CDR3 DNA: TGTGCCACGGGGGAAGGGGCGTTGGCAATGAACACTGAAGCTTTCTTT
CDR3 protein: CATGEGALAMNTEAFF

V gene: TRBV7-6
clone size: NA
J gene: TRBJ2-1
D gene: TRBD2
CDR3 DNA: TGTGCCAGCAGCTTAGTGTCGGGAGGGATGAATGAGCAGTTCTTC
CDR3 protein: CASSLVSGGMNEQFF

V gene: TRBV6-5
clone size: NA
J gene: TRBJ1-1
D gene: TRBD1
CDR3 DNA: TGTGCCAGCAGCCGACAGGGTGGGGCGGTTGAAGCTTTCTTT
CDR3 protein: CASSRQGGAVEAFF

V gene: TRBV5-4
clone size: NA
J gene: TRBJ2-5
D gene: NA
CDR3 DNA: TGTGCCAGCAGCCTGGAAACCGTTGGGGAGACCCAGTACTTC
CDR3 protein: CASSLETVGETQYF

V gene: TRBV4-1
clone size: once
J gene: TRBJ1-1
D gene: NA
CDR3 DNA: TGCGCCAGCAGCCAAGTTAACATGAACACTGAAGCTTTCTTT
CDR3 protein: CASSQVNMNTEAFF

V gene: TRBV7-9
clone size: NA
J gene: TRBJ2-6
D gene: NA
CDR3 DNA: TGTGGCGGTGGGGCAGGTCGGTTTGGTGGGGCCAACGTCCTGACTTTC
CDR3 protein: CGGGAGRFGGANVLTF

V gene: TRBV28
clone size: once
J gene: TRBJ2-7
D gene: NA
CDR3 DNA: TGTGCCAGCAGTTTAAGTGCGTACGAGCAGTACTTC
CDR3 protein: CASSLSAYEQYF

V gene: TRBV7-9
clone size: NA
J gene: TRBJ1-3
D gene: NA
CDR3 DNA: TGTGCCAGCAGCTCCCCGGCCGGACGGAGATTGCTACCTGGAAACACCATATATTTT
CDR3 protein: CASSSPAGRRLLPGNTIYF

V gene: TRBV4-1
clone size: NA
J gene: TRBJ2-2
D gene: NA
CDR3 DNA: TGCGCCAGCAGCCAAGGACAGAACACCGGGGAGCTGTTTTTT
CDR3 protein: CASSQGQNTGELFF

V gene: TRBV5-1
clone size: NA
J gene: TRBJ1-4
D gene: TRBD1
CDR3 DNA: TGCGCCAGCAGCTTGGGACAGGGTAATGAAAAACTGTTTTTT
CDR3 protein: CASSLGQGNEKLFF

V gene: TRBV19
clone size: NA
J gene: TRBJ2-4
D gene: NA
CDR3 DNA: TGTGCCAGTAGTATTTGGGGCCCGGGCACCCTATCACTAGCCAAAAACATTCAGTACTTC
CDR3 protein: CASSIWGPGTLSLAKNIQYF

V gene: TRBV5-1
clone size: NA
J gene: TRBJ1-5
D gene: NA
CDR3 DNA: TGCGCCAGCAGCTTGGCAGGGTCCAGCAATCAGCCCCAGCATTTT
CDR3 protein: CASSLAGSSNQPQHF